The T cell receptor beta chain under discussion was sequenced for a study of T cell responses to AZD1222 COVID-19 vaccine. This clone was observed a handful of times. The assay was immunoSEQ multiplex PCR, and TCRdb's table has in-frame clones only and misses some. This sample carries about 150,000 clones, just over 90% of them seen once, and the ten largest clones take about 2%. The clonotype comes from an adult in good health. This specimen consisted of peripheral blood, obtained on day 0 of AZD1222 vaccination.

This CDR3 is CASSLGQEYNQPQHF. CDR3 bases: TGTGCCAGCAGTTTGGGACAAGAATACAATCAGCCCCAGCATTTT. This chain joins TRBV6-5 and TRBJ1-5, with a weak D call TRBD1 (6 bases). Germline CDR1 reads MNHEY; CDR2 reads SVGAGI. Trimming took 4 bases from V and 3 from J, leaving 13 bases between them. CDR3 length: 15 residues.